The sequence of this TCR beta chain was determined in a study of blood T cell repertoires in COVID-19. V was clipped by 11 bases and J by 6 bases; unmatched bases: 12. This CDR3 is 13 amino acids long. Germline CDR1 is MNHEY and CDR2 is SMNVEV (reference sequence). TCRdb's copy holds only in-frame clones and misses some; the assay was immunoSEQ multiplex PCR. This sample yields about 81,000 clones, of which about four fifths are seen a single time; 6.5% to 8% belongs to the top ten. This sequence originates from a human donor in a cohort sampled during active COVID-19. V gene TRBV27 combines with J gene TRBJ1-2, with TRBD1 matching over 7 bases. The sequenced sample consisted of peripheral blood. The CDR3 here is CACRPAGGHGYTF. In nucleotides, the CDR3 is TGTGCCTGCCGTCCGGCAGGGGGACATGGCTACACCTTC.